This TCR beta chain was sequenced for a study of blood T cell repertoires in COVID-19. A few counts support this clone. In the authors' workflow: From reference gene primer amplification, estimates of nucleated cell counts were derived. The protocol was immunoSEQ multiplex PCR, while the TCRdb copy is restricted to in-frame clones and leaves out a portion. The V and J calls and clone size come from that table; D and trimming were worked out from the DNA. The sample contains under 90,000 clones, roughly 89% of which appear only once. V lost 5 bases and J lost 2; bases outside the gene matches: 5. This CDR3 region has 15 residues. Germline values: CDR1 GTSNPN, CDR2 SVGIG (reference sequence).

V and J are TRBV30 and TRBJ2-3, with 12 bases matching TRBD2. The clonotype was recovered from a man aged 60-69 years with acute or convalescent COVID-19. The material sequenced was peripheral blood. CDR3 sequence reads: CAWSSGGAYTDTQYF. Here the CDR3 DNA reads TGTGCCTGGTCTAGCGGGGGGGCGTACACAGATACGCAGTATTTT. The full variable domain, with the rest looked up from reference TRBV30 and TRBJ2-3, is SQTIHQWPATLVQPVGSPLSLECTVEGTSNPNLYWYRQAAGRGLQLLFYSVGIGQISSEVPQNLSASRPQDRQFILSSKKLLLSDSGFYLCAWSSGGAYTDTQYFGPGTRLTVL.